A selection of T cell receptor beta chains follows, all from one sample in a study of T cell repertoires in cytomegalovirus infection. A single record per CDR3 protein comes from TCRdb applying MiXCR to the reads. The sample records hundreds of thousands of distinct CDR3 sequences, about a third being singletons. Sequencing input: PBMCs. The receptor set was obtained from a human donor in good health (CMV status not recorded). Some clones in this sample may be carry-over from other donors' samples. The CDR3 runs from the conserved cysteine through the conserved F or W. The D gene is left open where the match is weak. Size is stated for part of the rows, as once, few or many counts, or as a class when the clone is expanded.

>TRBD1|many|TRBV7-8|TRBJ2-7
TGTGCCAGCAGCTTCGCCACCGGGACAGGGCTACACGAGCAGTACTTC
CASSFATGTGLHEQYF
>.|.|TRBV18|TRBJ1-5
TGTGCCAGCTCACACAGGGAGGCACCTCAGCCCCAGCATTTT
CASSHREAPQPQHF
>.|.|TRBV12-3/TRBV12-4|TRBJ2-7
TGTGCCAGCAGCCACGGGGGGCCTGAGCAGTACTTC
CASSHGGPEQYF
>TRBD1|.|TRBV10-3|TRBJ2-7
TGTGCCATCAGTGGAAACCTCGGACAGGGGTATTCCTACGAGCAGTACTTC
CAISGNLGQGYSYEQYF
>.|few|TRBV7-2|TRBJ2-7
TGTGCCAGCACCCAGTTGGGGGAAGCCTACGAGCAGTACTTC
CASTQLGEAYEQYF
>.|many|TRBV7-8|TRBJ1-1
TGTGCCAGCAGCTTAAGGGCAGGTACCTTGAACACTGAAGCTTTCTTT
CASSLRAGTLNTEAFF
>.|many|TRBV7-6|TRBJ1-6
TGTGCCAGCAGCTCTAACAGGGATCTGGGTTCACCCCTCCACTTT
CASSSNRDLGSPLHF
>.|.|TRBV28|TRBJ1-5
TGTGCCAGCAGGATGTATACAGAGGGTCAGCAGCCCCAGCATTTT
CASRMYTEGQQPQHF
>TRBD1|.|TRBV5-1|TRBJ2-4
TGCGCCAGCAGCCTGGGAGGGGACAGGGTAATCGCAAACATTCAGTACTTC
CASSLGGDRVIANIQYF
>.|many|TRBV7-2|TRBJ1-2
TGTGCCAGCAGCTTAGGGGGATCGAGGTTCCGCTACATTAACTATGGCTACACCTTC
CASSLGGSRFRYINYGYTF
>TRBD1|few|TRBV4-2|TRBJ2-7
TGTGCCAGCAGCCAAGATCCTACCGGGACAGGGTATGAGCAGTACTTC
CASSQDPTGTGYEQYF
>.|.|TRBV7-8|TRBJ1-1
TGTGCCAGCAGCTTAGGGGTGGTAAGGGTAACTGAAGCTTTCTTT
CASSLGVVRVTEAFF
>TRBD1|once|TRBV19|TRBJ2-1
TGTGCCAGTAGTATCGGACAGGGAGCGTACAATGAGCAGTTCTTC
CASSIGQGAYNEQFF
>.|.|TRBV20-1|TRBJ1-4
TGCAGTGCCCCAACAGGGACTTTAAGTGAAAAACTGTTTTTT
CSAPTGTLSEKLFF
>TRBD1|.|TRBV4-2|TRBJ2-2
TGTGCCAGCAGCAGGACAGGGGGGATCACCGGGGAGCTGTTTTTT
CASSRTGGITGELFF
>.|few|TRBV28|TRBJ2-5
TGTGCCAGCAAATGGGGGGCGCCCGGGACCCAGTACTTC
CASKWGAPGTQYF
>TRBD1|.|TRBV28|TRBJ1-1
TGTGCCAGCAGTTTACCAGGGGGCAGGACTGAAGCTTTCTTT
CASSLPGGRTEAFF
>.|.|TRBV28|TRBJ2-1
TGTGCCAGCAGCCCGTGGGGCTACGATGAGCAGTTCTTC
CASSPWGYDEQFF
>TRBD1|few|TRBV27|TRBJ1-1
TGTGCCAGCAGTAGCACAGGGGCTTCTGAAGCTTTCTTT
CASSSTGASEAFF
>.|few|TRBV6-5|TRBJ1-5
TGTGCCAGCTCGAAAAGGGGTGACCAGCCCCAGCATTTT
CASSKRGDQPQHF
>.|.|TRBV19|TRBJ2-7
TGTGCCAGTAGTATCGTTGGACAGTCCTACGAGCAGTACTTC
CASSIVGQSYEQYF
>.|.|TRBV6-6|TRBJ1-4
TGTGCCAGCAGCAGGACAGATAGGGAAAAACTGGTTTTT
CASSRTDREKLVF